These 2 T cell receptor beta chains originate from one sample sequenced in a study of regulatory dendritic cells for organ transplantation. Antigen specificity for these receptors is unknown. Method: immunoSEQ multiplex PCR; TCRdb's copy keeps in-frame clones and lacks some. The repertoire has roughly 4,500 clones, about three fifths of them found once; the top ten carry 15% to 20%. Sorted subsets were CFSE-labeled and cultured approximately 5 days with allogeneic dendritic cells. Sequences were obtained from memory CD8+ T cells from blood cultured with regulatory dendritic cells. Subset described: CD45RO+ memory T cells. These receptors were taken from a human donor in good health.

The rearrangement joins TRBV9 to TRBJ1-2, with D possibly being TRBD1 (6 bases). The CDR3 extends over 13 amino acids. Germline V CDR1 and CDR2: SGDLS, YYNGEE. The ends were cut back, 3 bases at V and 1 base at J, with 7 bases in the middle. CDR3 sequence: CASSGGLNYGYTF. In nucleotides, the CDR3 is TGTGCCAGCAGCGGGGGGCTTAACTATGGCTACACCTTC.

A few counts support this clone. V gene TRBV12-5 combines with J gene TRBJ2-1; tentative D call: TRBD2 (5 bases). V gave up 5 bases and J gave up 3 bases, with 14 bases separating them. Germline V gene sequence: CDR1 LGHNT, CDR2 FRNRAP. The CDR3 length is 15 residues. The CDR3 protein is CASGTDYTDYNEQFF. The CDR3 nucleotides are TGTGCTAGTGGTACCGACTACACAGACTACAATGAGCAGTTCTTC.